Each of the 28 T cell receptor beta chains below was sequenced from the same sample in a study of blood T cell repertoires in COVID-19. The repertoire was sequenced with immunoSEQ multiplex PCR; TCRdb's copy has only in-frame clones and lacks some. The sample lists over 200,000 clones, over 75% seen once, with around 9% in the top ten. Material for sequencing was PBMCs or T cells enriched from blood (not recorded which). The origin of the receptors is a man between 40 and 49 years old who had recovered from COVID-19.

This clone was counted a few times. The chain carries TRBV19 and TRBJ1-6, with D tentatively TRBD1 (5 bases). Germline-derived CDR1 and CDR2 are LNHDA and SQIVND (reference sequence). The CDR3 contains 14 residues. Between the trimmed V and J ends, which lost 3 bases and 9 bases, there was a span of 12 bases. CDR3 region: CASSMGPGGSPLHF. CDR3 nucleotide sequence: TGTGCCAGTAGTATGGGGCCGGGCGGTTCACCCCTCCACTTT.

The chain carries TRBV9 and TRBJ2-7; D remains ambiguous. The CDR3 extends over 15 amino acids. Deletions cut 6 bases from V and 3 bases from J, with 19 bases between. Germline V gene sequence: CDR1 SGDLS, CDR2 YYNGEE. The CDR3 bases are TGTGCCAGCACCCCGGGTCCCACCCTACGCTACGAGCAGTACTTC. It codes for CASTPGPTLRYEQYF.

The chain links TRBV10-3 to TRBJ2-7; 7 nucleotides agree with TRBD1. Per germline, CDR1 ENHRY and CDR2 SYGVKD. The CDR3 has 14 amino acids. With V trimmed by 5 bases and J by 1 base, 5 bases remained unmatched. The CDR3 DNA reads as TGTGCCATCAGTACCGGGACAGCATCCTACGAGCAGTACTTC. Translated, it gives CAISTGTASYEQYF.

The J gene is TRBJ2-1, the V gene TRBV5-4; D perhaps matches TRBD2 (5 bases). There are 14 residues in the CDR3. Between the trimmed V and J ends, which lost 0 bases and 2 bases, there was a span of 6 bases. In germline, CDR1 is SGHNT, CDR2 YYREEE (reference sequence). The CDR3 sequence: CASSLDGTYNEQFF. DNA of the CDR3: TGTGCCAGCAGCTTGGACGGGACCTACAATGAGCAGTTCTTC.

This clone came up once. The rearrangement links TRBV12-3 or TRBV12-4 to TRBJ2-2; D call uncertain. CDR3 size: 13 residues. V lost 5 bases and J lost 4, with 8 bases in between. The CDR3 DNA reads as TGTGCCAGCAGTCTCCGGGTCACCGGGGAGCTGTTTTTT. Amino acids: CASSLRVTGELFF.

The J gene is TRBJ2-2, the V gene TRBV2, with D possibly being TRBD1 (6 bases). V was clipped by 7 bases and J by 3 bases, with 9 bases between them. From germline, CDR1 is SNHLY and CDR2 FYNNEI. The CDR3 runs 13 residues. The CDR3 here is CASNTGYTGELFF. The CDR3 DNA reads TGTGCCAGCAATACAGGGTACACCGGGGAGCTGTTTTTT.

This sequence joins TRBV6-5 and TRBJ2-2, with a tentative D call TRBD1 (6 bases). CDR1 MNHEY and CDR2 SVGAGI come from the germline V gene. This CDR3 comprises 15 residues. V shed 5 bases and J shed 4 bases, with 14 bases lying between them. The CDR3 region has the DNA TGTGCCAGCAGTCTCGACAGGTTCCCCACCGGGGAGCTGTTTTTT. It encodes CASSLDRFPTGELFF.

Written as DNA, the CDR3 is TGTGCCAGCAGTTACTCGAGGGGGGGGAATAATTCACCCCTCCACTTT. It is translated as CASSYSRGGNNSPLHF. The chain joins TRBV6-5 to TRBJ1-6; tentatively, D is TRBD1 (6 bases). Germline values: CDR1 MNHEY, CDR2 SVGAGI. CDR3 size: 16 residues. With 0 bases removed from V and 5 bases from J, the gap between germline ends came to 11 bases.

The V call is TRBV7-9, the J call TRBJ1-1, with D tentatively TRBD1 (6 bases). V was cut by 2 bases and J by 0 bases, with 7 bases left in between. The germline CDR1 and CDR2 sequences are SEHNR and FQNEAQ (reference sequence). The CDR3 sequence is 14 residues long. The CDR3 DNA sequence: TGTGCCAGCAGCTTAACAGGGATGAACACTGAAGCTTTCTTT. Protein product: CASSLTGMNTEAFF. Filled out from reference TRBV7-9 and TRBJ1-1, the complete variable domain reads DTGVSQNPRHKITKRGQNVTFRCDPISEHNRLYWYRQTLGQGPEFLTYFQNEAQLEKSRLLSDRFSAERPKGSFSTLEIQRTEQGDSAMYLCASSLTGMNTEAFFGQGTRLTVV.

J is TRBJ2-5 and V is TRBV11-1; unclear D gene. V lost 5 bases and J lost 2, with 18 bases in between. Germline assignment: CDR1 SGHAT and CDR2 FQDESV (reference sequence). This CDR3 spans 16 amino acids. This CDR3 is CASSMFRGAMQETQYF. CDR3 nucleotides: TGTGCCAGCAGCATGTTCCGAGGAGCGATGCAAGAGACCCAGTACTTC.

The chain recombines TRBV27 with TRBJ1-5; D is uncertain. Trimming removed 5 bases from V and 4 bases from J, with 12 bases in between. This CDR3 comprises 14 residues. The germline V gene encodes CDR1 MNHEY and CDR2 SMNVEV (reference sequence). The CDR3 nucleotides read TGTGCCAGCAGTCCGAGACTTGGGAATCAGCCCCAGCATTTT. This sequence encodes CASSPRLGNQPQHF.

V and J are TRBV18 and TRBJ1-1; D not certain. CDR3 length: 11 amino acids. The germline V gene has CDR1 KGHSH and CDR2 LQKENI. V was shortened by 6 bases and J by 2 bases, with 4 bases between the two germline ends. The CDR3 nucleotides are TGTGCCAGCTCCCGTAACACTGAAGCTTTCTTT. This gives the protein CASSRNTEAFF.

This chain joins TRBV6-6 and TRBJ2-7; D is perhaps TRBD1 (6 bases). CDR1 is MNHNY, CDR2 SVGAGI, per germline (reference sequence). The CDR3 is 14 amino acids. The V end lost 2 bases, the J end lost 4 bases, and 12 bases lay between the germline ends. CDR3 coding DNA: TGTGCCAGCAGTTACCGGGCAGGGGCATACGAGCAGTACTTC. As protein: CASSYRAGAYEQYF.

The J gene is TRBJ1-1, the V gene TRBV19; 8 bases match TRBD1. J lost 7 bases, V lost 8 bases, and 9 bases had no gene match. This CDR3 comprises 13 residues. CDR1 and CDR2 from the germline V gene are LNHDA and SQIVND (reference sequence). DNA of the CDR3: TGTGCCAGTCAGCTACAGGGGGTACGTGAAGCTTTCTTT. This gives the protein CASQLQGVREAFF.

V is TRBV6-1 and J is TRBJ1-4; TRBD1 matches 7 bases. The CDR3 loop spans 13 amino acids. The germline V gene has CDR1 MNHNS and CDR2 SASEGT. V trimming: 2 bases; J trimming: 10 bases; junction bases outside the gene matches: 4. The CDR3 spells CASSEWQGGKLFF. CDR3 DNA sequence: TGTGCCAGCAGTGAATGGCAGGGGGGAAAACTGTTTTTT.

V usage is TRBV5-4 and J usage is TRBJ2-3, with 8 bases aligning to TRBD2. The length of the CDR3 is 15 residues. V dropped 4 bases and J dropped 1; count of bases not matched to a gene: 5. Per the germline V gene, CDR1 is SGHNT and CDR2 is YYREEE (reference sequence). CDR3 in amino acids: CASSPRSGGTDTQYF. The CDR3 DNA is TGTGCCAGCAGCCCCCGTAGCGGGGGCACAGATACGCAGTATTTT.

The V and J genes are TRBV7-9 and TRBJ2-1, with 10 bases fitting TRBD2. Germline V gene data show CDR1 as SEHNR and CDR2 as FQNEAQ (reference sequence). The CDR3 loop spans 12 amino acids. Trimming removed 8 bases from V and 7 bases from J; junction bases left unmatched: 2. Here the CDR3 reads CASRTSGNEQFF. The CDR3 bases are TGTGCCAGCCGGACTAGCGGAAATGAGCAGTTCTTC.

This clone has just a few counts. This chain links TRBV27 with TRBJ1-5; TRBD1 matches 10 bases. J lost 6 bases, V lost 6 bases, and 20 bases had no gene match. Germline V gene sequence: CDR1 MNHEY, CDR2 SMNVEV (reference sequence). CDR3 length equals 19 residues. In DNA form, the CDR3 reads TGTGCCAGCAGACCCCTGATCCTAGCCCGGGACAGGGGAGGTCAGCCCCAGCATTTT. Translated: CASRPLILARDRGGQPQHF.

On this clone: This specimen includes other DNA sequences encoding the same CDR3. The chain carries TRBV11-2 and TRBJ2-1; tentatively, D is TRBD1 (6 bases). Germline V lookup: CDR1 SGHAT, CDR2 FQNNGV. The CDR3 spans 15 residues. V was trimmed by 5 bases and J by 6 bases, leaving 17 bases between them. CDR3 sequence (DNA): TGTGCCAGCAGCCCCTCTGGGGGCAGGGCCAATGAGCAGTTCTTC. Protein sequence: CASSPSGGRANEQFF. Looking up the rest from reference TRBV11-2 and TRBJ2-1 gives the full variable domain: EAGVAQSPRYKIIEKRQSVAFWCNPISGHATLYWYQQILGQGPKLLIQFQNNGVVDDSQLPKDRFSAERLKGVDSTLKIQPAKLEDSAVYLCASSPSGGRANEQFFGPGTRLTVL.

This clone was found once. The rearrangement joins TRBV5-6 to TRBJ2-7, with 9 nucleotides matching TRBD1. Germline V gene data show CDR1 as SGHDT and CDR2 as YYEEEE. CDR3 length equals 12 residues. J lost 8 bases, V lost 5 bases, and 5 bases had no gene match. The CDR3 reads CASSGTGPQQYF. The CDR3 nucleotides read TGTGCCAGCAGTGGGACAGGGCCACAGCAGTACTTC.

V and J are TRBV29-1 and TRBJ2-3, with TRBD1 identical over 10 bases. The CDR3 covers 14 residues. The germline CDR1 and CDR2 sequences are SQVTM and ANQGSEA. V lost 5 bases to trimming and J lost 4 bases; unmatched junction nucleotides: 6. The CDR3 DNA reads TGCAGCGTTCCTGTGGACAGGGGGGCAGATACGCAGTATTTT. It yields the protein CSVPVDRGADTQYF.

The rearrangement links TRBV5-5 to TRBJ1-1, with TRBD1 as a possible D gene (5 bases). The CDR3 is 16 residues long. The V gene lost 4 bases and the J gene lost 4 bases, with 20 bases spanning the gap. The germline V gene encodes CDR1 SGHKS and CDR2 YYEKEE (reference sequence). In DNA, the CDR3 is TGTGCCAGCAGCCCGATCGCCTTGGGGGGTTTCACTGAAGCTTTCTTT. Amino acid sequence: CASSPIALGGFTEAFF. Complete variable domain (other parts from reference TRBV5-5 and TRBJ1-1): DAGVTQSPTHLIKTRGQQVTLRCSPISGHKSVSWYQQVLGQGPQFIFQYYEKEERGRGNFPDRFSARQFPNYSSELNVNALLLGDSALYLCASSPIALGGFTEAFFGQGTRLTVV.

The V gene is TRBV5-1, the J gene TRBJ1-2; D is perhaps TRBD1 (5 bases). CDR3 length: 14 amino acids. Germline CDR1 is SGHRS and CDR2 is YFSETQ. V lost 5 bases and J 1 base, leaving 12 bases between the germline ends. The CDR3 reads CASSHTDSNYGYTF. CDR3 nucleotides: TGCGCCAGCAGTCATACTGACAGTAACTATGGCTACACCTTC.

This sequence joins TRBV30 and TRBJ1-5; TRBD1 aligns across 9 bases. V lost 3 bases to trimming and J lost 4 bases; unmatched junction nucleotides: 7. Germline V gene data show CDR1 as GTSNPN and CDR2 as SVGIG (reference sequence). The CDR3 consists of 15 residues. The CDR3 loop is CAWRAMGQGNQPQHF. The CDR3 region has the DNA TGTGCCTGGAGGGCGATGGGACAGGGTAATCAGCCCCAGCATTTT. Together with reference TRBV30 and TRBJ1-5, the CDR3 gives the full variable domain: SQTIHQWPATLVQPVGSPLSLECTVEGTSNPNLYWYRQAAGRGLQLLFYSVGIGQISSEVPQNLSASRPQDRQFILSSKKLLLSDSGFYLCAWRAMGQGNQPQHFGDGTRLSIL.

The CDR3 DNA sequence: TGTGCCAGCAGTCCCCAGTCGGGTGAGCAGTACTTC. Protein product: CASSPQSGEQYF. The chain recombines TRBV6-6 with TRBJ2-7; no reliable D call. With 5 bases removed from V and 7 bases from J, the gap between germline ends came to 12 bases. There are 12 residues in the CDR3. Germline values: CDR1 MNHNY, CDR2 SVGAGI (reference sequence).

The chain has TRBV6-6 and TRBJ2-1; no definite D call. CDR1 and CDR2 from the germline V gene are MNHNY and SVGAGI (reference sequence). The V gene lost 6 bases and the J gene lost 1 base, with 7 bases spanning the gap. The CDR3 spans 13 residues. The chain's CDR3 is CASRPVSYNEQFF. CDR3 nucleotide sequence: TGTGCCAGCAGGCCGGTTTCCTACAATGAGCAGTTCTTC.

The chain recombines TRBV18 with TRBJ2-5, with TRBD1 identical over 7 bases. V shed 6 bases, J shed 5 bases, and the junction held 3 bases outside the gene matches. Germline-derived CDR1 and CDR2 are KGHSH and LQKENI. The length of the CDR3 is 12 residues. The CDR3 protein is CASSPDRETQYF. CDR3 DNA: TGTGCCAGCTCGCCGGACAGGGAGACCCAGTACTTC.

The chain couples TRBV10-2 to TRBJ2-3, with D unresolved. This CDR3 region has 15 residues. The germline V gene has CDR1 WSHSY and CDR2 SAAADI. Deletions cut 1 base from V and 2 bases from J, with 10 bases between. The DNA for the CDR3 is TGCGCCAGCAGTGAGTGGCGGAGTAACACAGATACGCAGTATTTT. The encoded protein is CASSEWRSNTDTQYF.